The clone carrying this T cell receptor (beta chain) was picked up a small number of times. Its cognate antigen is unknown. The record originates from a study of beta chain features in type 1 diabetes. Study observations and caveats: Any HLA type influence on TCRB rearrangement was left unresolved here. The naive, central memory and Treg TCRB repertoires looked more alike in patients than they did in healthy donors. In every one of the four CD4+ subsets, TCRB CDR3s were moderately but significantly shorter in Type 1 diabetes patients.

The entirety of the isolated RNA underwent reverse transcription, so expressed TCRB transcripts were sequenced. Assay used: immunoSEQ multiplex PCR; TCRdb lists only in-frame clones, some missing. The table records some 360,000 clones, about 18% of them present only once. V shed 0 bases, J shed 4 bases, and the junction held 3 bases outside the gene matches. Per germline, CDR1 PRHDT and CDR2 FYEKMQ (reference sequence). This CDR3 has 15 amino acids. CD45RO/CCR7/CD25/CD127/CD95/CD27 sorting isolated CD4+ naive, central memory, regulatory and stem cell-like memory cells. The TCR sequence derives from a young woman in good health. V gene TRBV13 combines with J gene TRBJ2-7, with TRBD2 identical over 10 bases. Sequencing input: naive CD4+ T cells from blood. The CDR3 region is CASSLGTAGGYEQYF. CDR3 DNA: TGTGCCAGCAGCTTAGGAACAGCGGGAGGGTACGAGCAGTACTTC.